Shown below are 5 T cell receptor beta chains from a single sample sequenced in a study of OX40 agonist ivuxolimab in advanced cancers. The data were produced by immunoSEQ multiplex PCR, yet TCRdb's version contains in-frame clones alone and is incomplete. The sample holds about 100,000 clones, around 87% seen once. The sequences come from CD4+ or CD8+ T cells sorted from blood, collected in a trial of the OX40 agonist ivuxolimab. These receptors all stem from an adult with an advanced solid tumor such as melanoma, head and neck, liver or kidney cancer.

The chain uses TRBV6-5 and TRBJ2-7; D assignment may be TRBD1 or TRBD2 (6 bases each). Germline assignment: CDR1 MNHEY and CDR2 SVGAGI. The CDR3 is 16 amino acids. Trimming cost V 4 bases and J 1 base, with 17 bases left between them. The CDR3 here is CASSSFPRGPSYEQYF. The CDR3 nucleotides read TGTGCCAGCAGTTCATTCCCTCGGGGGCCATCCTACGAGCAGTACTTC.

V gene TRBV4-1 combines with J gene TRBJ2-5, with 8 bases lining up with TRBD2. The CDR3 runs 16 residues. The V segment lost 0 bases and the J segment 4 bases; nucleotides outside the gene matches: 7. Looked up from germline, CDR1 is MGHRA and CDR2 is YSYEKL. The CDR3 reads CASSQEVPGRGETQYF. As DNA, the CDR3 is TGCGCCAGCAGCCAAGAAGTCCCCGGGAGGGGAGAGACCCAGTACTTC.

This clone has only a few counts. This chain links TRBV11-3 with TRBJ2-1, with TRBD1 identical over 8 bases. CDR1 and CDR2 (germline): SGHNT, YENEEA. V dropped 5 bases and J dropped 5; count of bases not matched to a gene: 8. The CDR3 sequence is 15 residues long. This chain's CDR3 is CASSLGQGGNNEQFF. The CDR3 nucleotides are TGTGCCAGCAGCCTCGGACAGGGCGGAAACAATGAGCAGTTCTTC.

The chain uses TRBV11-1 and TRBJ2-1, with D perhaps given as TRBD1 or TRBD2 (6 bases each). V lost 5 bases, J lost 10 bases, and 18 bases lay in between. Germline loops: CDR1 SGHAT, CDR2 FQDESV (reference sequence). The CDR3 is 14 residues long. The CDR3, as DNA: TGTGCCAGCAGCCCTCGGGGGCCGGTCCCCGAGCAGTTCTTC. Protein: CASSPRGPVPEQFF. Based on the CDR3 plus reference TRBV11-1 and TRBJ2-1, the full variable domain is EAEVAQSPRYKITEKSQAVAFWCDPISGHATLYWYRQILGQGPELLVQFQDESVVDDSQLPKDRFSAERLKGVDSTLKIQPAELGDSAMYLCASSPRGPVPEQFFGPGTRLTVL.

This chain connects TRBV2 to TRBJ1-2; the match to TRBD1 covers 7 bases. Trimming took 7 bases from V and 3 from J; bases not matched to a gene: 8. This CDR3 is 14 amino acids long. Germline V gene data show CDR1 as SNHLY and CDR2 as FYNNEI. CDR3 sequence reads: CASTETGTDYGYTF. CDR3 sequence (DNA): TGTGCCAGCACCGAAACCGGGACAGACTATGGCTACACCTTC.